The 21 T cell receptor beta chains reported below all come from one sample, sequenced in a study of identifying expanded T cells in peripheral blood. Some clones are missing from TCRdb's copy, which holds only in-frame ones; the method was immunoSEQ multiplex PCR. The profile covers under 85,000 clones, with about 83% appearing a single time and roughly 21% taken by the ten largest. Sequenced: blood. The receptor source for this set is a person aged 18-70 years in good health.

The V gene is TRBV19, the J gene TRBJ1-5; D not certain. Between the trimmed V and J ends, which lost 3 bases and 6 bases, there was a span of 9 bases. Germline V gene lookup returns CDR1 LNHDA and CDR2 SQIVND (reference sequence). This CDR3 is built from 13 residues. The CDR3 nucleotides read TGTGCCAGTAGTATGGGAGGGTTTCAGCCCCAGCATTTT. It specifies CASSMGGFQPQHF. Combining the CDR3 with reference TRBV19 and TRBJ1-5 gives the whole variable domain DGGITQSPKYLFRKEGQNVTLSCEQNLNHDAMYWYRQDPGQGLRLIYYSQIVNDFQKGDIAEGYSVSREKKESFPLTVTSAQKNPTAFYLCASSMGGFQPQHFGDGTRLSIL.

This clone has more than one count but fewer than ten. The gene calls are TRBV5-8 and TRBJ2-6; D unresolved. The germline V and J ends were trimmed by 2 bases and 0 bases, with 6 bases remaining between them. The CDR3 loop spans 15 amino acids. Germline V gene data show CDR1 as SGHTS and CDR2 as YDEGEE. DNA of the CDR3: TGTGCCAGCAGCTTACGGAGCTCTGGGGCCAACGTCCTGACTTTC. This codes for CASSLRSSGANVLTF. Drawing the rest from reference TRBV5-8 and TRBJ2-6, the complete variable domain is EAGVTQSPTHLIKTRGQQATLRCSPISGHTSVYWYQQALGLGLQFLLWYDEGEERNRGNFPPRFSGRQFPNYSSELNVNALELEDSALYLCASSLRSSGANVLTFGAGSRLTVL.

The V gene is TRBV5-6, the J gene TRBJ2-5; D not certain. The CDR3 is 14 residues long. Trimming left V 1 base short and J 2 bases short, with 9 bases between. CDR1 is SGHDT and CDR2 is YYEEEE in the germline V gene. CDR3 protein: CASSLFGQQETQYF. For the CDR3, the DNA is TGTGCCAGCAGCTTGTTCGGCCAACAAGAGACCCAGTACTTC.

The chain couples TRBV11-2 to TRBJ2-3; possibly TRBD1 for D (5 bases). The V end lost 1 base, the J end lost 6 bases, and 14 bases lay between the germline ends. Looked up from germline, CDR1 is SGHAT and CDR2 is FQNNGV. The length of the CDR3 is 15 residues. The CDR3 DNA reads as TGTGCCAGCAGCTTAGGAGCAGGGCAAATGGATACGCAGTATTTT. It encodes CASSLGAGQMDTQYF.

With regard to this clone: At one of its ends the junction is not consistent with the germline gene, which may arise from a read error. The chain uses TRBV7-7 and TRBJ2-5, with D perhaps matching TRBD1 (6 bases). Germline-derived CDR1 and CDR2 are SSHAT and FNYEAQ (reference sequence). This CDR3 has 15 residues. The CDR3 is CASRRLGAGEETQYF. The CDR3 DNA reads TGTGCTAGCAGGCGCTTAGGGGCAGGGGAAGAGACCCAGTACTTC.

This clone was counted a few times. The J gene is TRBJ1-5, the V gene TRBV28, with TRBD1 matching over 10 bases. The ends lost 5 bases at V and 2 bases at J; junction bases unmatched: 0. CDR1 MDHEN and CDR2 SYDVKM come from the germline V gene. This CDR3 contains 14 residues. CDR3 residues: CASSGTGGNQPQHF. In DNA, the CDR3 is TGTGCCAGCAGTGGGACAGGGGGCAATCAGCCCCAGCATTTT.

This clone was seen a few times. Different DNA sequences within this sample yield the same CDR3. The genes are TRBV18 and TRBJ1-5; D unresolved. The CDR3 contains 13 residues. Looked up from germline, CDR1 is KGHSH and CDR2 is LQKENI. V was clipped by 2 bases and J by 5 bases, with 7 bases between them. The CDR3: CASSPEWDQPQHF. In DNA form, the CDR3 reads TGTGCCAGCTCACCAGAGTGGGATCAGCCCCAGCATTTT.

The chain combines TRBV15 with TRBJ2-2; TRBD1 matches 7 bases. CDR3 length: 17 residues. Trimming cost V 5 bases and J 3 bases; bases outside gene matches: 12. Germline V lookup: CDR1 LNHNV, CDR2 YYDKDF (reference sequence). The CDR3 sequence is CATSGLEGGEDTGELFF. DNA for the CDR3: TGTGCCACCAGCGGCCTGGAAGGGGGCGAGGACACCGGGGAGCTGTTTTTT.

This rearrangement joins TRBV28 to TRBJ1-1, with D tentatively TRBD1 (5 bases). Trimming cost V 3 bases and J 1 base, with 9 bases left between them. Looked up from germline, CDR1 is MDHEN and CDR2 is SYDVKM. There are 14 residues in the CDR3. This CDR3 is CASSFGGENTEAFF. As DNA, the CDR3 is TGTGCCAGCAGTTTTGGGGGGGAGAACACTGAAGCTTTCTTT.

The chain couples TRBV1 to TRBJ2-1. TRBV1 is termed a pseudogene. The CDR3 covers 20 residues. CDR3 in DNA: TGCACCAGCAGCCAAGAGGTTCGAAGACGCCCGGCGAGCTCCTACAATGAGCAGTTCTTC. This translates into CTSSQEVRRRPASSYNEQFF.

V gene TRBV7-2 combines with J gene TRBJ2-3, with TRBD2 matching 8 bases. The CDR3 spans 16 residues. V gave up 1 base and J gave up 0 bases; unmatched junction bases: 3. The germline gives CDR1 SGHTA, CDR2 FQGNSA. CDR3 bases: TGTGCCAGCAGCTTAGTGGCTAGCGGGAGCACAGATACGCAGTATTTT. It specifies CASSLVASGSTDTQYF. Combining the CDR3 with reference TRBV7-2 and TRBJ2-3 gives the whole variable domain GAGVSQSPSNKVTEKGKDVELRCDPISGHTALYWYRQSLGQGLEFLIYFQGNSAPDKSGLPSDRFSAERTGGSVSTLTIQRTQQEDSAVYLCASSLVASGSTDTQYFGPGTRLTVL.

A few counts support this clone. This chain links TRBV19 with TRBJ2-2; 13 bases map to TRBD2. The CDR3 loop spans 17 amino acids. Germline lookup yields CDR1 LNHDA and CDR2 SQIVND (reference sequence). J was trimmed by 4 bases and V by 7 bases; bases with no gene match: 9. CDR3 in amino acids: CASTQPGLAGATGELFF. The CDR3 DNA sequence: TGTGCCAGTACCCAACCCGGACTAGCGGGAGCCACCGGGGAGCTGTTTTTT.

There are a few counts of this clone. This rearrangement joins TRBV6-5 to TRBJ2-1, with TRBD2 identical over 7 bases. V was pared by 0 bases and J by 2 bases, with 4 bases of the junction left unmatched. CDR1 is MNHEY, CDR2 SVGAGI, per germline. The CDR3 covers 16 residues. The DNA of the CDR3 is TGTGCCAGCAGTTACTCGGCGGGAGAGCCCTACAATGAGCAGTTCTTC. Its protein product is CASSYSAGEPYNEQFF.

This clone has just a few counts. The chain is built from TRBV19 and TRBJ2-7; no clear D. This CDR3 spans 12 amino acids. From germline, CDR1 is LNHDA and CDR2 SQIVND (reference sequence). V was shortened by 4 bases and J by 7 bases, with 11 bases between the two germline ends. In DNA, the CDR3 is TGTGCCAGTAGTAGTGGTTTGAGGGAGCAGTACTTC. This encodes CASSSGLREQYF.

This clone appeared a single time. V and J are TRBV4-1 and TRBJ2-5; the D is unclear. This CDR3 comprises 13 residues. Germline V gives CDR1 MGHRA, CDR2 YSYEKL. With 1 base removed from V and 2 bases from J, the gap between germline ends came to 5 bases. The CDR3 protein is CASSQVLQETQYF. For the CDR3, the DNA is TGCGCCAGCAGCCAAGTTCTTCAAGAGACCCAGTACTTC.

This clone came up once. This chain links TRBV6-1 with TRBJ1-2; unclear D gene. The CDR3 length is 15 residues. With 3 bases removed from V and 4 bases from J, the gap between germline ends came to 15 bases. From germline, CDR1 is MNHNS and CDR2 SASEGT. The CDR3 spells CASSDQVFNFYGYTF. CDR3 sequence (DNA): TGTGCCAGCAGTGATCAGGTCTTTAACTTCTATGGCTACACCTTC.

The genes are TRBV9 and TRBJ1-1; tentatively, D is TRBD1 (6 bases). CDR1 is SGDLS and CDR2 is YYNGEE in the germline V gene. The CDR3 totals 15 residues. Trimming shortened V by 0 bases and J by 1 base, and 10 bases separated the two germline ends. The CDR3 nucleotides are TGTGCCAGCAGCGTAGTGGACAGCGGGAACACTGAAGCTTTCTTT. Residues: CASSVVDSGNTEAFF.

This chain joins TRBV4-2 and TRBJ2-3, with 12 bases that match TRBD2. The germline V gene has CDR1 LGHNA and CDR2 YNFKEQ. CDR3 size: 17 residues. V was clipped by 5 bases and J by 3 bases; unmatched bases: 9. DNA of the CDR3: TGTGCCAGCAGCGCCAGACTAGCGGGAGAAATGACAGATACGCAGTATTTT. It is translated as CASSARLAGEMTDTQYF.

V is TRBV7-3 and J is TRBJ2-5, with D possibly being TRBD1 or TRBD2 (5 bases each). CDR1 is SGHTA and CDR2 is FQGTGA in the germline V gene. Trimming removed 5 bases from V and 5 bases from J, with 15 bases in between. This CDR3 is 14 amino acids long. CDR3 sequence (DNA): TGTGCCAGCAGCAAATCCGGGGCAGAGGAGACCCAGTACTTC. Amino acid sequence: CASSKSGAEETQYF.

V gene TRBV6-5 combines with J gene TRBJ1-5; D unresolved. The V gene lost 5 bases and the J gene lost 5 bases, with 13 bases spanning the gap. Germline CDR1 is MNHEY and CDR2 is SVGAGI. The CDR3 runs 14 residues. The CDR3 nucleotides are TGTGCCAGCAGTACCCCGCGGGGATATCAGCCCCAGCATTTT. This sequence encodes CASSTPRGYQPQHF.

There are a few counts of this clone. The chain couples TRBV7-9 to TRBJ2-3, with D maybe TRBD2 (6 bases). The V end was cut by 3 bases, the J end by 2 bases, with 9 bases between. CDR1 and CDR2 from the germline V gene are SEHNR and FQNEAQ (reference sequence). The CDR3 is 14 amino acids. The CDR3 DNA reads as TGTGCCAGCAGCTTGCGCGGGGTCACAGATACGCAGTATTTT. It yields the protein CASSLRGVTDTQYF.